This note documents a single T cell receptor beta chain sequence. The data are from a study of blood T cell repertoires in COVID-19. The wider study: T cells, B-cell-depleted T cells, or PBMCs provided the cDNA or gDNA that served as material.

This CDR3 comprises 14 residues. Trimming left V 4 bases short and J 3 bases short, with 10 bases between. Germline V gene data show CDR1 as SGDLS and CDR2 as YYNGEE. Authors' data handling: Amplification from reference gene primers served as the basis for estimated nucleated cell counts. Produced via immunoSEQ multiplex PCR; TCRdb's table is partial and in-frame only. The DNA was the basis for D and trimming; V, J and clone size are from that table. The sample carries approximately 75,000 clones, around 88% recorded once. The chain couples TRBV9 to TRBJ2-2; no reliable D call. The sample taken for sequencing was peripheral blood. This receptor was taken from a man in his 60s with acute or convalescent COVID-19. CDR3 sequence reads: CASSPTVYTGELFF. CDR3 nucleotide sequence: TGTGCCAGCAGCCCTACTGTATACACCGGGGAGCTGTTTTTT.